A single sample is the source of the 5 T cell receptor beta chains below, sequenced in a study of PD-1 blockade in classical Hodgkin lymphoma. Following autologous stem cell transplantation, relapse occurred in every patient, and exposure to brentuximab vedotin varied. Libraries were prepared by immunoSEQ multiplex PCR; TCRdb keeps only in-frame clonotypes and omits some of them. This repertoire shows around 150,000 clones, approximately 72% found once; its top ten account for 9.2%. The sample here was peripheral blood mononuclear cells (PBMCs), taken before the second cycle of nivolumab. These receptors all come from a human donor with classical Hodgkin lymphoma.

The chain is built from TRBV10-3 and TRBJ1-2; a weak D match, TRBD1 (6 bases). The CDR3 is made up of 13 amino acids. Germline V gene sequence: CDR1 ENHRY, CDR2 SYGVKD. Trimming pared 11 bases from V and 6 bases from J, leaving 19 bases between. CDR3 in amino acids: CAVLGGGADGYTF. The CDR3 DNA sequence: TGTGCCGTCCTAGGAGGGGGGGCTGATGGCTACACCTTC.

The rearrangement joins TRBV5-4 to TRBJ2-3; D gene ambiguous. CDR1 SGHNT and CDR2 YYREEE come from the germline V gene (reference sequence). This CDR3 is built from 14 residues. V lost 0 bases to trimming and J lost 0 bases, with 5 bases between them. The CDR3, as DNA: TGTGCCAGCAGCTTGGACCCTAGCACAGATACGCAGTATTTT. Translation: CASSLDPSTDTQYF.

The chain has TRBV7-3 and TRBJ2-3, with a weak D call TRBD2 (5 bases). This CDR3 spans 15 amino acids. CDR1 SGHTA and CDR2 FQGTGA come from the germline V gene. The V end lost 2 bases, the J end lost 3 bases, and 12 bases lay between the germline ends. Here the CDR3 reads CASSLYGMATDTQYF. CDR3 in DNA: TGTGCCAGCAGCTTATACGGGATGGCGACAGATACGCAGTATTTT.

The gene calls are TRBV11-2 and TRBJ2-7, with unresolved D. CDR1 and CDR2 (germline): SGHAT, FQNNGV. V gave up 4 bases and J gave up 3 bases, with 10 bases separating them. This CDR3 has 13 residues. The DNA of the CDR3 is TGTGCCAGCAGCTGGGGAAATTACTACGAGCAGTACTTC. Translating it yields CASSWGNYYEQYF. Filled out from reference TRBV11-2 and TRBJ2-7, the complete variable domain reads EAGVAQSPRYKIIEKRQSVAFWCNPISGHATLYWYQQILGQGPKLLIQFQNNGVVDDSQLPKDRFSAERLKGVDSTLKIQPAKLEDSAVYLCASSWGNYYEQYFGPGTRLTVT.

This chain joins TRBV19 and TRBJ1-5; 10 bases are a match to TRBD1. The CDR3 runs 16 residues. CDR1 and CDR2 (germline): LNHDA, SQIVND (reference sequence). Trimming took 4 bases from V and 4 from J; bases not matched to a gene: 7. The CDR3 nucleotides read TGTGCCAGTAGTACTCACAGGGACAGGGGTAATCAGCCCCAGCATTTT. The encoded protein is CASSTHRDRGNQPQHF. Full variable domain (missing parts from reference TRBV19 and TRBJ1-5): DGGITQSPKYLFRKEGQNVTLSCEQNLNHDAMYWYRQDPGQGLRLIYYSQIVNDFQKGDIAEGYSVSREKKESFPLTVTSAQKNPTAFYLCASSTHRDRGNQPQHFGDGTRLSIL.